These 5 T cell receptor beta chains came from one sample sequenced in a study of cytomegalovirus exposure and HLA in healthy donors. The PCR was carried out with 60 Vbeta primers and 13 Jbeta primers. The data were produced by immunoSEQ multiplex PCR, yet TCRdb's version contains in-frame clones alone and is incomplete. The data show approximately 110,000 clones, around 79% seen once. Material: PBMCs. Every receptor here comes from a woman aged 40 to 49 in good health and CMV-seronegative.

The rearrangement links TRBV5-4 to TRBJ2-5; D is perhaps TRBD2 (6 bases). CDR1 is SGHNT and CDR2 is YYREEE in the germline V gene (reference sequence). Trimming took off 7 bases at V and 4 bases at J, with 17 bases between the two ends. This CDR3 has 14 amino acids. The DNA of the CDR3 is TGTGCCAGCCGGTCGTACGGGGGAGGAGAGACCCAGTACTTC. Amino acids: CASRSYGGGETQYF.

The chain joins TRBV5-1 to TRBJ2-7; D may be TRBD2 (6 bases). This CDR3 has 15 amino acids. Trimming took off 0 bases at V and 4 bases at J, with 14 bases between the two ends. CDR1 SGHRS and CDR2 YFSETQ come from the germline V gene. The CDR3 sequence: CASSLGRGRIYEQYF. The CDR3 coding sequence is TGCGCCAGCAGCTTGGGTCGGGGGAGAATATACGAGCAGTACTTC.

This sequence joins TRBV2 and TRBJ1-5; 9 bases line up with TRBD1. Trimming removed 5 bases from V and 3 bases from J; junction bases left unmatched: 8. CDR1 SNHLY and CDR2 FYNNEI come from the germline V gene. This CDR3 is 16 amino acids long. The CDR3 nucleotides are TGTGCCAGCAGTTTCTTCGGGACAGGGAACAATCAGCCCCAGCATTTT. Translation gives CASSFFGTGNNQPQHF.

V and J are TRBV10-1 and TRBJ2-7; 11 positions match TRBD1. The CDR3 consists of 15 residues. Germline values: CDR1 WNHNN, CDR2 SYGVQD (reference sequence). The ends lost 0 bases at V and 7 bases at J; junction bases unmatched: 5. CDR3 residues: CASSESLGQGDEQYF. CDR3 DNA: TGCGCCAGCAGTGAGTCCTTGGGACAGGGGGATGAGCAGTACTTC.

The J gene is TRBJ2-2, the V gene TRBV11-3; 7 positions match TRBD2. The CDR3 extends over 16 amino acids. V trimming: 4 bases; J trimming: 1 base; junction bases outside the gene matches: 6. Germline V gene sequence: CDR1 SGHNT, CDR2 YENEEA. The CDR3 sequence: CASSSEAGWNTGELFF. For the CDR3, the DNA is TGTGCCAGCAGCTCCGAAGCGGGATGGAACACCGGGGAGCTGTTTTTT.